The present TCR beta chain was sequenced within a study of PD-L1 blockade in urothelial cancer (dated by TCRdb to about 2017). General notes on the study: All patients started therapy around 2014 and received atezolizumab 1,200 mg intravenously every 3 weeks. The study, an exploratory multi-omic analysis, examined somatic, immune and clinical correlates of response to PD-L1 blockade with atezolizumab in urothelial cancer. Pretreatment tumor samples, along with matched peripheral blood collected serially before and after atezolizumab treatment, underwent TCR sequencing. Progression-free survival longer than 6 months counted as durable clinical benefit, and TCR features were additionally tested against both progression-free and overall survival. Twenty-nine patients had pretreatment blood TCR-seq, around 24 had at least one posttreatment blood collection, and around 24 had tumor TCR-seq. About 90% of the 29 patients were identified as males with urothelial cancer of bladder origin, and a prior smoking history was reported by 18 of 29 patients. Patients had an ECOG performance status of 0 or 1 and had received between 0 and 3 prior chemotherapy regimens. Blood samples gave a median of about 150,000 T cells and tens of thousands of unique TCRs, with a median clonality of 0.080. In the same patients who had TCR sequencing, pretreatment tumors also underwent whole exome sequencing and RNA sequencing. Durable clinical benefit was achieved by nine patients but not by the remaining 20. Blood samples were analyzed at two time points: 3 weeks after treatment start (second dose) and 6 weeks after treatment start.

Broader findings and caveats from the paper: Improved progression-free and overall survival was associated with having pretreatment peripheral blood TCR clonality below the median. Patients with durable benefit showed greater expansion of tumor-associated TCR clones in peripheral blood 3 weeks after starting treatment (n = 22, p = 0.022). Small sample size (n of about 30) and many exploratory analyses mean the results are intended to be hypothesis-generating.

To estimate absolute template abundance from read counts, synthetic TCR analog templates were spiked into each PCR. The immunoSEQ assay was used to amplify TCRbeta CDR3 regions from genomic DNA with bias-controlled V and J gene primers. Sequencing of rearranged TCRbeta segments was done at approximately 20X coverage. Concerning the study's data processing: Sequencing errors were corrected by clustering and CDR3s were annotated against IMGT to assign V, D and J genes. Only productive TCRbeta rearrangements were used in downstream analyses, excluding out-of-frame or stop-codon sequences. To compute clonality, Shannon entropy was normalized by the log of the number of unique productive sequences and then subtracted from one. Fisher's exact test with Benjamini-Hochberg correction, at a threshold of adjusted p below 0.01, was used to find clones that differed between time points or between blood and tumor. TCRdb took over this immuneACCESS table, retaining in-frame rearrangements with V and J assigned. Such tables are incomplete; in checked studies, under half of the missing clones stem from an unresolved V gene, and the remainder is unexplained. Clone size and the V and J calls come from that table; the DNA yielded D and trimming. The sample table shows 45,000 to 50,000 clones, and more than 70% are seen once. The top ten clones comprise 3% to 5% of the sample.

A distance of 22 bases separates the germline ends of V and J, which lose 6 bases and 5 bases respectively. CDR1 and CDR2 are drawn from the germline V gene: KGHSH, LQKENI. The CDR3 has 16 amino acids, counting the end cysteine and phenylalanine. Only the CDR3 part of the read is kept: 48 bases, read in frame from the first base. A total of 25 to 30 patients with locally advanced or metastatic urothelial carcinoma, treated at Memorial Sloan Kettering on a trial protocol, made up the cohort. Peripheral blood mononuclear cells were collected pretreatment and during treatment, at between 1 and 8 total time points per patient. The Qiagen DNeasy Blood extraction kit was used to purify genomic DNA from total PBMCs and tumor samples. PBMCs were collected pretreatment and during treatment and were isolated and stored as previously described. Comments on this clone: What this receptor recognizes is not known. Within one base of it there is no much larger clone, and no base qualities were kept.

Source: PBMCs, taken around atezolizumab (anti-PD-L1) treatment. The sequence was collected from an elderly man with urothelial cancer. The rearrangement combines TRBV18 with TRBJ1-1, with no confident D gene call. The nucleotide sequence reads TGTGCCAGCTCTCGCCTGGAGGACCTAGGGAGGACTGAAGCTTTCTTT. This yields the protein CASSRLEDLGRTEAFF.